This paragraph covers one TCR beta chain sequence. Its cognate antigen is unknown. The method was immunoSEQ multiplex PCR; TCRdb's version includes in-frame clones alone and lacks a portion of them. This sample carries some 20,000 clones, 80% of them seen once, and the ten largest clones take roughly a fifth. This entry is derived from a study of PD-1 blockade in classical Hodgkin lymphoma. Turning to the study itself: Patients in the cohort were put on intravenous nivolumab, 3 mg/kg every 2 weeks. Notes on the study in general: At baseline, newly diagnosed patients reportedly showed less TCR diversity than healthy donors. Patients excluded were those beginning nivolumab under 1 year after ASCT. Those achieving complete response showed baseline diversity like newly diagnosed patients.

Germline V lookup: CDR1 LNHDA, CDR2 SQIVND (reference sequence). The CDR3 covers 15 residues. The V end was cut by 7 bases, the J end by 4 bases, with 16 bases between. Time point meaning: cycle 4 day 1 (C4D1), after more than five weeks of nivolumab. Every patient experienced relapse after autologous stem cell transplantation, and brentuximab vedotin exposure varied. The sample in question was peripheral blood mononuclear cells (PBMCs), obtained before the fourth cycle of nivolumab. This chain uses TRBV19 with TRBJ2-2; D ambiguous. This clonotype was sampled from a human donor with classical Hodgkin lymphoma. The CDR3 spells CASTPPEMSTGELFF. The CDR3 region has the DNA TGTGCCAGTACCCCACCCGAAATGAGCACCGGGGAGCTGTTTTTT.